This T cell receptor beta chain was observed in a study of blood T cell repertoires in COVID-19. The wider study: There were acute and convalescent COVID-19 samples, and they came from the United States, Italy and Spain. In each case, the material was cDNA or gDNA derived from T cells, B-cell-depleted T cells, or PBMCs.

Original processing methods: Amplification of reference gene primers was used by the study to estimate nucleated cell counts. The method was immunoSEQ multiplex PCR; TCRdb's version includes in-frame clones alone and lacks a portion of them. V, J and clone size are those of that table, while D and trimming were read from the DNA. The table lists almost 95,000 clones, about 70% of them singletons. Germline V lookup: CDR1 KGHSH, CDR2 LQKENI. The CDR3 contains 16 residues. Trimming took 5 bases from V and 3 from J; bases not matched to a gene: 9. The sample was peripheral blood. The origin of this receptor is a woman in her fifties or sixties in a cohort sampled during active or convalescent COVID-19. V and J are TRBV18 and TRBJ2-3; 9 bases are shared with TRBD1. The CDR3 DNA reads as TGTGCCAGCTCAGACTTAACAGGGGGCGGAACAGATACGCAGTATTTT. This gives the protein CASSDLTGGGTDTQYF.